This T cell receptor beta chain was documented in a study of CD8+ T cells in alopecia areata. Whole-study context: Treated patients swallowed 5 to 10 mg of oral tofacitinib twice daily. Study-level findings and limits: It was lesional scalp, especially alopecia totalis/universalis, that showed higher clonality than normal scalp. Many expanded lesional clones persisted during tofacitinib (in both scalp and blood).

Treatment denoted: oral pan-JAK inhibitor, 5-10 mg twice daily. The study team obtained lesional scalp punch biopsies and peripheral blood from alopecia areata patients. The sample holds many counts of this clone. Its matching antigen is unknown. Per germline, CDR1 SGHAT and CDR2 FQNNGV. The CDR3 has 13 residues. The V end was cut by 5 bases, the J end by 4 bases, with 8 bases between. Following extraction, RNA underwent reverse transcription to cDNA, which served as the sequencing template. Clones were sequenced by immunoSEQ multiplex PCR, and TCRdb holds only the in-frame ones, with some missing. The sample records approximately 220,000 clones, less than 45% being singletons.

This chain uses TRBV11-2 with TRBJ2-2; no reliable D call. The origin of this receptor is a human donor with alopecia areata. The sequences come from CD4+ T cells sorted from blood, collected at roughly week 30, from a patient treated with tofacitinib. CDR3 DNA sequence: TGTGCCAGCAGCACATGGACCACCGGGGAGCTGTTTTTT. It specifies CASSTWTTGELFF.